A selection of T cell receptor beta chains follows, all from one sample in a study of shared clonotypes between healthy human individuals. The assay was immunoSEQ multiplex PCR, and TCRdb's table has in-frame clones only and misses some. The sample lists about 680,000 clones; around 73% were seen once. Source material: memory CD4+ T cells sorted from blood. The source is a woman in her twenties or thirties in good health. Both conserved end residues are part of each CDR3. D genes are given only for firm matches. For some rows the clone size is stated as once, few or many, or as a class when expanded; others skip it.

.	TRBV18	TRBJ2-5	.	TGTGCCAGCTCCCCCAGGGTCAAAGAGACCCAGTACTTC	CASSPRVKETQYF
few	TRBV30	TRBJ1-1	.	TGTGCCTGGAGAACAGCGATGAACACTGAAGCTTTCTTT	CAWRTAMNTEAFF
once	TRBV27	TRBJ2-7	.	TGTGCCAGCGGAAAGGCCGGACTTCCGGACGAGCAGTACTTC	CASGKAGLPDEQYF
few	TRBV28	TRBJ1-1	.	TGTGCCAGCAGTACCCCCGGAGGGAATGCTGAAGCTTTCTTT	CASSTPGGNAEAFF
.	TRBV7-3	TRBJ2-7	.	TGTGCCAGCAGACCTACCGGGGGCTCCTACGAGCAGTACTTC	CASRPTGGSYEQYF
once	TRBV29-1	TRBJ1-5	.	TGCAGCGTAGCGGCAGGGGAAGGTCAGCCCCAGCATTTT	CSVAAGEGQPQHF
.	TRBV4-1	TRBJ2-7	.	TGCGCCAGCAGCCAACCCCTGGCGGGCTCGGGGGAGCAGTACTTC	CASSQPLAGSGEQYF
.	TRBV20-1	TRBJ2-1	TRBD2	TGCGGATCTATGCGGGAGGGCCTCTTCTTC	CGSMREGLFF
.	TRBV2	TRBJ1-5	TRBD1	TGTGCCAGCAGTGAAAGGGACAGGGGGATCCAGCCCCAGCATTTT	CASSERDRGIQPQHF
.	TRBV18	TRBJ2-5	.	TGTGCCAGCTCACCGAACAGGGAAGAGACCCAGTACTTC	CASSPNREETQYF
few	TRBV25-1	TRBJ2-2	TRBD2	TGTGCCAGCAGTGAAGGGTTTGGGGGGGATCCGTCCGGGGAGCTGTTTTTT	CASSEGFGGDPSGELFF
once	TRBV4-1	TRBJ2-7	TRBD1	TGCGCCAGCAGCCACGGACAGGGGCCCTTCTACGAGCAGTACTTC	CASSHGQGPFYEQYF
many	TRBV18	TRBJ1-2	.	TGTGCCAGCTCAACTGAAGTTGGAAACTATGGCTACACCTTC	CASSTEVGNYGYTF
.	TRBV28	TRBJ1-2	.	TGTGCCAGCAGTTTGACAGCTTCTAACTATGGCTACACCTTC	CASSLTASNYGYTF
few	TRBV19	TRBJ2-7	.	TGTGCCAGTAGCACAGCGAGCTACGAGCAGTACTTC	CASSTASYEQYF
.	TRBV5-4	TRBJ2-1	TRBD2	TGTGCCAGCAGCCTGGGACTAGTATCAAATGAGCAGTTCTTC	CASSLGLVSNEQFF
.	TRBV27	TRBJ1-2	TRBD1	TGTGCCAGCAGTTCTCGGACAGGGATGTGGAGCTACACCTTC	CASSSRTGMWSYTF
.	TRBV2	TRBJ2-2	TRBD2	TGTGCCAGCAGTGCTCTTGGACCCAGGACTAGCGGGAGCCTCACCGGGGAGCTGTTTTTT	CASSALGPRTSGSLTGELFF
.	TRBV7-2	TRBJ1-1	.	TGTGCCAGCAGCCCGTGGACGGGGAACACTGAAGCTTTCTTT	CASSPWTGNTEAFF
.	TRBV28	TRBJ1-2	.	TGTGCCAGCAGTTTAAGGGGTACCTATGGCTACACCTTC	CASSLRGTYGYTF
once	TRBV7-2	TRBJ2-3	.	TGTGCCAGCAGCCCGACCTTTAGGGGTCCCACAGATACGCAGTATTTT	CASSPTFRGPTDTQYF
.	TRBV5-1	TRBJ2-1	.	TGCGCCAGCAGCCATACCTTAGATGGGAGCAGAGATGAGCAGTTCTTC	CASSHTLDGSRDEQFF
.	TRBV4-1	TRBJ2-2	.	TGCGCCAGCAGTCTAACCGGGGAGCTGTTTTTT	CASSLTGELFF
.	TRBV15	TRBJ2-6	.	TGTGCCACCAGCAGAGATCCGGGGAGCTCTGGGGCCAACGTCCTGACTTTC	CATSRDPGSSGANVLTF
many	TRBV25-1	TRBJ2-5	TRBD1	TGTGCCAGCAGTGAGCCGGGACAGGGGCGTGAGACCCAGTACTTC	CASSEPGQGRETQYF
.	TRBV11-2	TRBJ2-7	.	TGTGCCAGCAGCTCGGCGGGATACGAGCAGTACTTC	CASSSAGYEQYF
.	TRBV10-3	TRBJ2-1	.	TGTGCCATCGGGAGCTCCTACAATGAGCAGTTCTTC	CAIGSSYNEQFF